This entry describes one T cell receptor beta chain. It was CD45RO-negative cells, positively selected for CCR7, that made up naive CD8 cells, with terminally differentiated effector memory CD45RA+ cells excluded. This CDR3 comprises 15 residues. The V gene's germline CDR1 is LNHDA and CDR2 SQIVND (reference sequence). The V end lost 0 bases, the J end lost 2 bases, and 7 bases lay between the germline ends. The sample comes from a study of shared clonotypes between healthy human individuals. Generated by immunoSEQ multiplex PCR, the TCRdb table keeps only in-frame clones and is missing some. The sample records roughly 850,000 clones, about 96% being singletons.

The V gene is TRBV19, the J gene TRBJ2-2; D could derive from TRBD1 or TRBD2 (5 bases each). The receptor's source is a young man in good health. The specimen was naive CD8+ T cells sorted from blood. CDR3 bases: TGTGCCAGTAGTATAGAGGGACCAAACACCGGGGAGCTGTTTTTT. Translated: CASSIEGPNTGELFF.